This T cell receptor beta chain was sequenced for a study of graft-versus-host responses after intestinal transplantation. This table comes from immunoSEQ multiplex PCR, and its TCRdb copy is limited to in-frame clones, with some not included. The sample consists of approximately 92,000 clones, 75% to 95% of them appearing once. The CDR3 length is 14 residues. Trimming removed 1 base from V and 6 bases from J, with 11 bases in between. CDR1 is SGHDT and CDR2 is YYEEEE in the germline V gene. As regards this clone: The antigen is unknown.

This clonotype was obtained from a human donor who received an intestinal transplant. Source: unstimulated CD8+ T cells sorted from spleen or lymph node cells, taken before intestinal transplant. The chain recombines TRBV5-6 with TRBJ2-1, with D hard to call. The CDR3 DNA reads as TGTGCCAGCAGCTTGTCGAGCTCCGTCAATGAGCAGTTCTTC. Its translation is CASSLSSSVNEQFF.